The 28 T cell receptor beta chains reported below all come from one sample, sequenced in a study of blood T cell repertoires in COVID-19 (dated by TCRdb to the early 2020s). Library prep was done by the immunoSEQ multiplex PCR assay. TCRdb stores this immuneACCESS table with in-frame sequences only. Part of the clones is absent; in the studies checked, under half of the shortfall reflects unresolved V genes, and no reason is known for the rest. This sample comprises 50,000 to 80,000 clones, roughly 82% of them detected only once. Around 5.3% of the sample lies in the top ten. Specimen: peripheral blood. These TCRs come from a human donor in a cohort sampled during active COVID-19.

This sequence joins TRBV19 and TRBJ1-2, with unresolved D. Trimming took 5 bases from V and 4 from J, leaving 17 bases between them. CDR1 is LNHDA and CDR2 is SQIVND in the germline V gene (reference sequence). The CDR3 consists of 15 residues. Here the CDR3 DNA reads TGTGCCAGTAGTTTCTTGGTTCTTACGGGCTATGGCTACACCTTC. Translating it yields CASSFLVLTGYGYTF.

In this sample, this clone turned up once. CDR3 sequence: CASSPTGRNNEKLFF. The CDR3 region has the DNA TGTGCCAGCAGTCCGACGGGTCGCAATAATGAAAAACTGTTTTTT. This chain connects TRBV6-5 to TRBJ1-4; D call uncertain. The CDR3 is 15 amino acids. Germline V gives CDR1 MNHEY, CDR2 SVGAGI. The V end was cut by 5 bases, the J end by 4 bases, with 14 bases between.

This chain links TRBV30 with TRBJ2-5; D perhaps matches TRBD2 (5 bases). The germline V and J ends were trimmed by 1 base and 4 bases, with 7 bases remaining between them. Germline loops: CDR1 GTSNPN, CDR2 SVGIG (reference sequence). The CDR3 has 12 residues. The CDR3 here is CAWSAAGETQYF. DNA of the CDR3: TGTGCCTGGAGTGCGGCGGGAGAGACCCAGTACTTC. Full variable domain (rest looked up from reference TRBV30 and TRBJ2-5): SQTIHQWPATLVQPVGSPLSLECTVEGTSNPNLYWYRQAAGRGLQLLFYSVGIGQISSEVPQNLSASRPQDRQFILSSKKLLLSDSGFYLCAWSAAGETQYFGPGTRLLVL.

V and J are TRBV4-3 and TRBJ2-4; 11 bases map to TRBD2. Germline V gene lookup returns CDR1 LGHNA and CDR2 YSLEER. The junction had 10 bases not matched to a gene; V was cut back by 0 bases and J by 0 bases. This CDR3 is built from 20 residues. This CDR3 is CASSQDLGTSGQLAKNIQYF. The CDR3 DNA sequence: TGCGCCAGCAGCCAAGATCTGGGGACTAGCGGTCAACTAGCCAAAAACATTCAGTACTTC.

This clone was observed a few times. The chain uses TRBV5-3 and TRBJ1-5; D remains ambiguous. Being an ORF, TRBV5-3 has a function that is uncertain. The length of the CDR3 is 13 residues. V was shortened by 6 bases and J by 3 bases, with 10 bases between the two germline ends. The CDR3 region is CARIKEVNQPQHF. CDR3 bases: TGTGCCAGAATTAAGGAGGTCAATCAGCCCCAGCATTTT.

This clone was counted once. This chain joins TRBV18 and TRBJ2-7; perhaps TRBD2 as D (5 bases). V lost 0 bases and J 0 bases, leaving 6 bases between the germline ends. Germline V CDR1 and CDR2: KGHSH, LQKENI. The CDR3 has 14 residues. The CDR3 coding sequence is TGTGCCAGCTCACCACCGGGAGCCTCCTACGAGCAGTACTTC. It translates to CASSPPGASYEQYF.

This clone was detected a few times. The chain has TRBV4-3 and TRBJ1-2, with 8 bases aligning to TRBD1. The germline V gene has CDR1 LGHNA and CDR2 YSLEER. V gave up 3 bases and J gave up 4 bases; unmatched junction bases: 13. There are 17 residues in the CDR3. The CDR3 DNA reads TGCGCCAGCAGCCAGCCCCTCGGACAGGGCGTGACCTATGGCTACACCTTC. It is translated as CASSQPLGQGVTYGYTF.

This rearrangement joins TRBV18 to TRBJ1-5; TRBD1 aligns across 9 bases. The CDR3 runs 15 residues. Trimming removed 3 bases from V and 5 bases from J; junction bases left unmatched: 5. Germline V lookup: CDR1 KGHSH, CDR2 LQKENI. The CDR3, as DNA: TGTGCCAGCTCACCGACAGGGACAGGGCATCAGCCCCAGCATTTT. This gives the protein CASSPTGTGHQPQHF. Supplemented by reference TRBV18 and TRBJ1-5, the full variable domain reads NAGVMQNPRHLVRRRGQEARLRCSPMKGHSHVYWYRQLPEEGLKFMVYLQKENIIDESGMPKERFSAEFPKEGPSILRIQQVVRGDSAAYFCASSPTGTGHQPQHFGDGTRLSIL.

V is TRBV7-6 and J is TRBJ2-2; 9 bases line up with TRBD1. Germline V CDR1 and CDR2: SGHVS, FNYEAQ. After removal of 5 bases from V and 5 bases from J, the junction contained 9 bases not matched to a gene. This CDR3 is built from 16 residues. This chain's CDR3 is CASSLPGTGSTGELFF. The CDR3 DNA reads as TGTGCCAGCAGCCTCCCGGGGACAGGGTCGACCGGGGAGCTGTTTTTT.

The rearrangement uses TRBV6-6 and TRBJ2-3; 9 nucleotides line up with TRBD1. Germline CDR1 reads MNHNY; CDR2 reads SVGAGI (reference sequence). CDR3 length equals 15 residues. V trimming: 6 bases; J trimming: 3 bases; junction bases outside the gene matches: 7. CDR3 amino acids: CASSDPGQGTDTQYF. DNA of the CDR3: TGTGCCAGCAGCGACCCGGGACAGGGAACAGATACGCAGTATTTT.

This rearrangement joins TRBV5-1 to TRBJ2-2; D ambiguous. This CDR3 comprises 14 residues. The V gene lost 5 bases and the J gene lost 1 base, with 9 bases spanning the gap. Germline lookup yields CDR1 SGHRS and CDR2 YFSETQ. CDR3 bases: TGCGCCAGCAGTGGGCTCCTGAACACCGGGGAGCTGTTTTTT. Its protein is CASSGLLNTGELFF.

This clone was counted between two and nine times. The chain recombines TRBV6-5 with TRBJ2-1, with D perhaps matching TRBD2 (8 bases). The CDR3 extends over 14 amino acids. V lost 6 bases to trimming and J lost 6 bases, with 15 bases between them. Germline CDR1 MNHEY, CDR2 SVGAGI. CDR3 residues: CASSDGGDSNEQFF. The CDR3 DNA reads as TGTGCCAGCAGCGACGGGGGGGACAGCAATGAGCAGTTCTTC.

This chain uses TRBV5-6 with TRBJ2-4; a weak D match, TRBD2 (5 bases). Between the trimmed V and J ends, which lost 0 bases and 0 bases, there was a span of 13 bases. CDR1 is SGHDT and CDR2 is YYEEEE in the germline V gene. The CDR3 contains 17 residues. CDR3 amino acids: CASSLAGVALAKNIQYF. The CDR3 DNA reads as TGTGCCAGCAGCTTGGCCGGGGTAGCCCTAGCCAAAAACATTCAGTACTTC. Combining the CDR3 with reference TRBV5-6 and TRBJ2-4 gives the whole variable domain DAGVTQSPTHLIKTRGQQVTLRCSPKSGHDTVSWYQQALGQGPQFIFQYYEEEERQRGNFPDRFSGHQFPNYSSELNVNALLLGDSALYLCASSLAGVALAKNIQYFGAGTRLSVL.

The CDR3 sequence: CASSSPRRHTIYF. CDR3 DNA sequence: TGTGCCAGCAGTTCCCCCAGGAGGCACACCATATATTTT. V usage is TRBV6-5 and J usage is TRBJ1-3; D is unresolved. The V end was cut by 4 bases, the J end by 8 bases, with 12 bases between. The length of the CDR3 is 13 residues. Germline V gene data show CDR1 as MNHEY and CDR2 as SVGAGI.

This chain links TRBV4-1 with TRBJ2-2; 14 positions agree with TRBD2. CDR1 MGHRA and CDR2 YSYEKL come from the germline V gene. This CDR3 has 20 amino acids. V lost 6 bases and J lost 2; bases outside the gene matches: 14. The CDR3 nucleotides read TGCGCCAGCAGGACACTTACCGGGACTAGCGGGGGACAAAACACCGGGGAGCTGTTTTTT. Translating it yields CASRTLTGTSGGQNTGELFF.

This clone was seen a handful of times. V usage is TRBV28 and J usage is TRBJ1-5; 12 bases agree with TRBD1. Trimming at V came to 6 bases and at J to 6 bases, leaving 6 bases not matched to a gene. Germline CDR1 and CDR2: MDHEN and SYDVKM. CDR3 length: 15 amino acids. The CDR3 region is CASRPGTGGGQPQHF. The DNA of the CDR3 is TGTGCCAGCAGACCCGGGACAGGGGGCGGTCAGCCCCAGCATTTT.

The CDR3 coding sequence is TGCGCCAGCAGCTTGGGCCTGGTTCGGAGCACAGATACGCAGTATTTT. Protein sequence: CASSLGLVRSTDTQYF. The chain links TRBV5-1 to TRBJ2-3; no reliable D call. The length of the CDR3 is 16 residues. Trimming left V 0 bases short and J 0 bases short, with 11 bases between. The germline V gene encodes CDR1 SGHRS and CDR2 YFSETQ.

This chain connects TRBV3-1 (or the pseudogene TRBV3-2) to TRBJ2-1, with TRBD2 matching 11 bases. Looked up from germline, CDR1 is LGHDT and CDR2 is YNNKEL (reference sequence). The CDR3 is 15 residues long. Trimming removed 4 bases from V and 6 bases from J; junction bases left unmatched: 5. CDR3 amino acids: CASSRIAGGSNEQFF. The CDR3 nucleotides read TGTGCCAGCAGCCGTATAGCGGGGGGGAGCAATGAGCAGTTCTTC.

The chain recombines TRBV7-9 with TRBJ2-7; 9 bases map to TRBD2. Germline CDR1 SEHNR, CDR2 FQNEAQ (reference sequence). Trimming at V came to 3 bases and at J to 2 bases, leaving 5 bases not matched to a gene. The length of the CDR3 is 15 residues. The CDR3 sequence is CASSFTSSGAYEQYF. In DNA form, the CDR3 reads TGTGCCAGCAGCTTCACTTCTAGCGGGGCCTACGAGCAGTACTTC.

The chain couples TRBV5-4 to TRBJ1-4; 7 nucleotides line up with TRBD1. The junction had 6 bases not matched to a gene; V was cut back by 2 bases and J by 8 bases. The CDR3 is made up of 14 amino acids. Per the germline V gene, CDR1 is SGHNT and CDR2 is YYREEE (reference sequence). CDR3 sequence (DNA): TGTGCCAGCAGCTTACGGCAGGGGGACGAAAAACTGTTTTTT. It encodes CASSLRQGDEKLFF.

DNA for the CDR3: TGTGCCATCAGTGAGAGACAGGGGGCGATCGATACGCAGTATTTT. It specifies CAISERQGAIDTQYF. The V and J genes are TRBV10-3 and TRBJ2-3, with 10 bases that match TRBD1. The CDR3 consists of 15 residues. Germline V gene lookup returns CDR1 ENHRY and CDR2 SYGVKD. Losses at the gene ends were 2 bases for V and 6 bases for J; bases not matched to a gene: 5.

The chain carries TRBV12-3 or TRBV12-4 and TRBJ2-1; TRBD1 is a possible D gene (6 bases). The CDR3 extends over 13 amino acids. V dropped 1 base and J dropped 8 bases, with 9 bases sitting between them. CDR3 DNA: TGTGCCAGCAGTTTAGACAGGGCCCATGAGCAGTTCTTC. This encodes CASSLDRAHEQFF.

J is TRBJ2-7 and V is TRBV6-2 or TRBV6-3; 9 positions match TRBD1. The CDR3 contains 14 residues. Germline CDR1 is MNHEY and CDR2 is SVGEGT. Losses at the gene ends were 2 bases for V and 6 bases for J; bases not matched to a gene: 5. Written as DNA, the CDR3 is TGTGCCAGCAGTTACAAGGGACAGGGCTCCGAGCAGTACTTC. Translation gives CASSYKGQGSEQYF.

This clone is a singleton in its sample. The chain recombines TRBV5-1 with TRBJ1-2; possible D gene TRBD1, 6 bases. Trimming stripped 0 bases from V and 8 bases from J, with 14 bases between. CDR1 and CDR2 from the germline V gene are SGHRS and YFSETQ. This CDR3 is built from 14 residues. The DNA of the CDR3 is TGCGCCAGCAGCTTGGGGACAGATGTGGAAGGCTACACCTTC. Translating gives CASSLGTDVEGYTF.

The chain is built from TRBV7-2 and TRBJ2-5; a weak D match, TRBD2 (6 bases). V was trimmed by 4 bases and J by 1 base, leaving 16 bases between them. Germline assignment: CDR1 SGHTA and CDR2 FQGNSA. This CDR3 has 16 amino acids. DNA for the CDR3: TGTGCCAGCAGCTGGGGGGACTCTCCTGGCCAAGAGACCCAGTACTTC. Protein sequence: CASSWGDSPGQETQYF.

The chain has TRBV12-5 and TRBJ2-5; D uncertain. CDR3 size: 12 residues. Germline V lookup: CDR1 LGHNT, CDR2 FRNRAP. V lost 7 bases and J lost 2, with 8 bases in between. The CDR3 DNA is TGTGCTAGTGCCCTCGGGCAAGAGACCCAGTACTTC. Translated, it gives CASALGQETQYF. Full variable domain (remainder filled in from reference TRBV12-5 and TRBJ2-5): DARVTQTPRHKVTEMGQEVTMRCQPILGHNTVFWYRQTMMQGLELLAYFRNRAPLDDSGMPKDRFSAEMPDATLATLKIQPSEPRDSAVYFCASALGQETQYFGPGTRLLVL.

The chain links TRBV27 to TRBJ2-7; 7 bases match TRBD1. In germline, CDR1 is MNHEY, CDR2 SMNVEV (reference sequence). After removal of 8 bases from V and 6 bases from J, the junction contained 4 bases not matched to a gene. The length of the CDR3 is 11 residues. The CDR3 DNA follows: TGTGCCAGCCGACAGGGTGGCGAGCAGTACTTC. Its protein is CASRQGGEQYF.

This sequence joins TRBV6-2 or TRBV6-3 and TRBJ1-5; 10 nucleotides line up with TRBD1. The CDR3 loop spans 16 amino acids. Germline V gene lookup returns CDR1 MNHEY and CDR2 SVGEGT. J was trimmed by 5 bases and V by 4 bases; bases with no gene match: 8. This chain's CDR3 is CASSFYGTGADQPQHF. Here the CDR3 DNA reads TGTGCCAGCAGTTTCTACGGGACAGGGGCTGATCAGCCCCAGCATTTT.